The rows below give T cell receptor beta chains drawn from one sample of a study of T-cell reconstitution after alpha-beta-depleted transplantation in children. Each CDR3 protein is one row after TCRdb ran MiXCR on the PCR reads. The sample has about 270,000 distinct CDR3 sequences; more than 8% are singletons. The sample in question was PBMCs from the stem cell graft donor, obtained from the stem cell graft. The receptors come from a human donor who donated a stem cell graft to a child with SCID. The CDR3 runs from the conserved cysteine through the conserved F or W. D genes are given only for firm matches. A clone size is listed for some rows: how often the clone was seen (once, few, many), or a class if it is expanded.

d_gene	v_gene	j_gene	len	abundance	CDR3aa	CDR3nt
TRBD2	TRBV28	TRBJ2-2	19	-	CATQDSQTASGLKTGELFF	TGTGCCACACAAGACAGCCAAACGGCTAGCGGGTTAAAGACCGGGGAGCTGTTTTTT
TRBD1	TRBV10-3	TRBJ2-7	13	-	CAITPGTAYEQYF	TGTGCCATCACCCCCGGGACAGCCTACGAGCAGTACTTC
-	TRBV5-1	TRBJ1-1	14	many	CASTPADMNTEAFF	TGCGCCAGCACCCCGGCGGACATGAACACTGAAGCTTTCTTT
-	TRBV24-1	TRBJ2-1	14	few	CATSKGWGFDEQFF	TGTGCCACCAGTAAGGGATGGGGATTCGATGAGCAGTTCTTC
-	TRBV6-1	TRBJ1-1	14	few	CASKAGAGDTEAFF	TGTGCCAGCAAAGCAGGGGCGGGGGACACTGAAGCTTTCTTT
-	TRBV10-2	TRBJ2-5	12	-	CATRRGEETQYF	TGCGCCACCCGAAGGGGGGAAGAGACCCAGTACTTC
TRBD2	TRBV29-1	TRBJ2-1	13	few	CSVRGGPGNEQFF	TGCAGCGTGCGGGGGGGCCCAGGCAATGAGCAGTTCTTC
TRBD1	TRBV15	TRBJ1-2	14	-	CATSRDQNRGGYTF	TGTGCCACCAGCAGAGATCAGAACAGGGGTGGCTACACCTTC
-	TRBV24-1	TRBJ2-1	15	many	CATSNGLKLDNEQFF	TGTGCCACCAGTAACGGGCTAAAATTGGACAATGAGCAGTTCTTC
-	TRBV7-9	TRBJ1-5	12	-	CASSLSPQPQHF	TGTGCCAGCAGCTTAAGTCCTCAGCCCCAGCATTTT
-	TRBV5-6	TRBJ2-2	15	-	CASRNRDKNTGELFF	TGTGCCAGCAGGAACCGGGACAAGAACACCGGGGAGCTGTTTTTT
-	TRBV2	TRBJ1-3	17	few	CASPPPAELETGNTIYF	TGTGCCAGCCCCCCCCCGGCAGAGCTGGAGACTGGAAACACCATATATTTT
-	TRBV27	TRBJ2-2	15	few	CASSGRDTGTGELFF	TGTGCCAGCAGTGGCCGGGACACAGGCACCGGGGAGCTGTTTTTT
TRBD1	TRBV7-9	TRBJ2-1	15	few	CASSSRRQGLDEQFF	TGTGCCAGCAGCTCCCGCCGACAGGGGTTAGATGAGCAGTTCTTC
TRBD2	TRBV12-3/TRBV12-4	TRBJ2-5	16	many	CASSFTSGSGWETQYF	TGTGCCAGCAGTTTTACTAGCGGTTCCGGATGGGAGACCCAGTACTTC
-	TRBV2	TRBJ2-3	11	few	CASNSWDTQYF	TGTGCCAGCAACTCCTGGGATACGCAGTATTTT
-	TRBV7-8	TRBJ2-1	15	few	CASSLVQSLYNEQFF	TGTGCCAGCAGCTTAGTACAGTCCCTCTACAATGAGCAGTTCTTC
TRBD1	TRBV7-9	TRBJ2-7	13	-	CASSSGQNYEQYF	TGTGCCAGCAGCTCGGGACAGAACTACGAGCAGTACTTC
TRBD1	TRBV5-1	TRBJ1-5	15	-	CASSLQGDSNQPQHF	TGCGCCAGCAGCTTACAGGGGGATAGCAATCAGCCCCAGCATTTT
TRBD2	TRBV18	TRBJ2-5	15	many	CASSRSGGAVETQYF	TGTGCCAGCTCCCGTAGCGGGGGCGCCGTGGAGACCCAGTACTTC
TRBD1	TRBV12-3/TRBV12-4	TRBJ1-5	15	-	CASSPPGQSNQPQHF	TGTGCCAGCAGTCCACCGGGACAGTCCAATCAGCCCCAGCATTTT
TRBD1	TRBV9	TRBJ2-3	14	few	CASTRTGLADTQYF	TGTGCCAGCACCCGGACAGGGCTGGCAGATACGCAGTATTTT
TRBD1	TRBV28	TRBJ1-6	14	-	CASSRDRGPGALHF	TGTGCCAGCAGTCGGGACAGGGGGCCTGGGGCCCTCCACTTT
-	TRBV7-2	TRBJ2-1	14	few	CASSLDPTRTEQFF	TGTGCCAGCAGCTTAGATCCGACTCGGACTGAGCAGTTCTTC
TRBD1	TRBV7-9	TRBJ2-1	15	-	CASSWNRGRMDEQFF	TGTGCCAGCAGCTGGAACAGGGGGCGCATGGATGAGCAGTTCTTC
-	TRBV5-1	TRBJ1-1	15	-	CASSPTVIRNTEAFF	TGCGCCAGCAGCCCGACGGTTATTCGGAACACTGAAGCTTTCTTT
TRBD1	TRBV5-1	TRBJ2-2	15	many	CASSFRTGLNGELFF	TGCGCCAGCAGCTTTCGGACAGGGCTGAACGGGGAGCTGTTTTTT
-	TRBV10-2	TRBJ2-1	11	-	CASAIGGEQFF	TGCGCCAGCGCTATTGGGGGTGAGCAGTTCTTC
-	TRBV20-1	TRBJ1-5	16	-	CSARVGGGNSNQPQHF	TGCAGTGCTAGAGTAGGGGGGGGAAATAGCAATCAGCCCCAGCATTTT
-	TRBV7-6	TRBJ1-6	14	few	CASSFIRGDSPLHF	TGTGCCAGCAGCTTTATAAGGGGGGATTCACCCCTCCACTTT
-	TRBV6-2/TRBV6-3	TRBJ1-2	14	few	CASSSPGGWYGYTF	TGTGCCAGCAGTAGCCCCGGGGGCTGGTATGGCTACACCTTC
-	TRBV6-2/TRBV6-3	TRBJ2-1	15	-	CASIKGLSSYNEQFF	TGTGCCAGCATCAAGGGTTTGTCCTCCTACAATGAGCAGTTCTTC
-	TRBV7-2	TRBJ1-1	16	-	CASSRDRTKAYTEAFF	TGTGCCAGCAGCAGAGACAGGACTAAGGCATACACTGAAGCTTTCTTT
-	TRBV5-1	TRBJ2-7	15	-	CASSLVRDAYVEQYF	TGCGCCAGCAGCTTAGTCCGGGACGCCTACGTAGAGCAGTACTTC
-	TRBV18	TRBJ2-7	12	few	CASSPSRDHGYF	TGTGCCAGCTCACCATCGAGGGATCACGGGTACTTC
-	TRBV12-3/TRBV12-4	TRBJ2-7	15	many	CASSLGQGRFVEQYF	TGTGCCAGCAGTTTGGGCCAGGGCCGTTTTGTGGAGCAGTACTTC
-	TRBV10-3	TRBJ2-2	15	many	CAISDAAVGTGELFF	TGTGCCATCAGTGATGCGGCTGTCGGGACCGGGGAGCTGTTTTTT
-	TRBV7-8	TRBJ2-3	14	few	CASSLETGTDTQYF	TGTGCCAGCAGCTTAGAAACAGGCACAGATACGCAGTATTTT
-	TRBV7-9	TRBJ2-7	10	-	CASRRYEQYF	TGTGCCAGCAGACGATACGAGCAGTACTTC
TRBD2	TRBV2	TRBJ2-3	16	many	CASGLQTSGVTDTQYF	TGTGCCAGCGGCTTACAAACTAGCGGGGTGACAGATACGCAGTATTTT
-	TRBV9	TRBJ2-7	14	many	CASSVTGYSYEQYF	TGTGCCAGCAGCGTGACAGGATACTCCTACGAGCAGTACTTC
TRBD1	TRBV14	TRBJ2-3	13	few	CASTGDRVDTQYF	TGTGCCAGCACAGGGGACAGAGTCGATACGCAGTATTTT
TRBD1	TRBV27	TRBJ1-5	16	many	CASSFSSRGRNQPQHF	TGTGCCAGCAGTTTTTCGAGCAGGGGGAGGAATCAGCCCCAGCATTTT